This T cell receptor beta chain was recorded in a study of T cell responses to AZD1222 COVID-19 vaccine. Points from the study as a whole: Mostly white British, mostly female donors; authors suggested clonal diversity may be underestimated.

Repertoires were generated with immunoSEQ multiplex PCR, while TCRdb's copy carries only in-frame clones and drops some. Listed are over 140,000 clones; around 2.2% falls within the top ten. The CDR3 sequence is 13 residues long. Germline loops: CDR1 MDHEN, CDR2 SYDVKM. The germline V and J ends were trimmed by 8 bases and 7 bases, with 12 bases remaining between them. As for this clone: Its target is unknown.

Sequenced input: peripheral blood. The chain joins TRBV28 to TRBJ1-6; possibly TRBD1 for D (5 bases). This clonotype originated in an adult in good health. In DNA, the CDR3 is TGTGCCAGCCAGGGTCAGTGGAATTCACCCCTCCACTTT. This sequence encodes CASQGQWNSPLHF.